Here is one TCR beta chain with its context. Its antigen has not been determined. Base-call qualities are not available, and no considerably larger clone is one nucleotide away. The record originates from a study of identical twins (dated by TCRdb to the mid-2010s). For the wider study: TCR alpha and beta repertoires from monozygotic twins, unrelated adults of various ages and cord blood were deep-sequenced to test whether fetal clonotypes persist. Replicate twin experiments were performed at different times using different library preparation protocols to rule out contamination. The paper as a whole reports these results and caveats: Conclusions relied on cross-sectional statistical analysis, since the same donors could not be followed over many years. Out-of-frame TCR alpha sequences shared between twins showed an excess of low generation-probability sequences compared with coincidental sharing between unrelated individuals. Abundant cord blood beta clonotypes carried fewer insertions; young adult naive repertoires showed a weaker similar trend, while memory repertoires showed none. Zero-insertion analyses could be partly confounded by invariant T cells such as MAIT and iNKT, though diverse VJ usage argued against such confounding for most clonotypes. Out-of-frame TCR alpha sharing in monozygotic twins was systematically underestimated by recombination models, whereas sharing between unrelated individuals was in agreement with the recombination models. Excess twin sharing in beta out-of-frame sequences was weaker because fewer shared sequences lowered the signal-to-noise ratio.

Receptors were amplified or captured by 5' RACE. The listed sequencing device is Illumina HiSeq 2000. A universal primer binding site was introduced by template switching, and a unique molecular identifier was present in the final cDNA, enabling accurate counting of TCR cDNA molecules. Specific primers in the conserved constant-segment region were used to synthesize first-strand cDNA for TCR alpha and beta chains. Each cDNA library was double barcoded, with a SMART-Mk sample barcode plus Illumina barcodes, to control for contamination. TruSeq adapter sequences and Illumina sample barcodes were added in two successive PCR steps. The Illumina HiSeq platform was used with custom primers to sequence TCR alpha and beta cDNA libraries. The paper's data handling went like this. Unique molecular identifiers were extracted from raw reads with MiGEC, and CDR3 positions were determined with MiXCR. Recombination models were inferred per individual with the repgenHMM and IGoR tools using an EM algorithm. The tcR package in R was used for shared clonotype analysis, with sharing normalized by the product of cloneset sizes. Out-of-frame nonproductive sequences were analyzed to study raw recombination free of thymic and clonal selection effects. The public sequencing data were trimmed at Q25 with fastp and processed into clonotypes with MiXCR by TCRdb, which kept only in-frame beta chains. Rows with a matching CDR3 protein are joined into one entry that keeps the most common DNA and genes. The V and J calls reflect TCRdb's pipeline rather than the authors' work. A total of some 760,000 distinct CDR3 sequences appear in this sample, 15% to 20% of them only once. About an eighth of the sample is taken by the ten largest.

All donors were healthy Caucasians. Three pairs of female monozygotic twins, all aged roughly 18 to 30 years, made up the twin cohort. Peripheral blood mononuclear cells were used as the source from which RNA for TCR libraries was isolated. Based on the germline V gene, the CDR1 and CDR2 sequences are SGDLS and YYNGEE. Trimming takes 3 bases off V and 2 bases off J; junction bases not matched to a gene: 3. The CDR3 starts with the cysteine, ends with the phenylalanine, and has 16 residues. Just the 48-base CDR3 DNA is kept, in frame starting at base 1. The data were also submitted as part of a second study, on T cells expressing NK-cell markers. According to the second study: TCR beta-chain repertoires were profiled in sorted CD3+CD56+NKG2C+, CD3+CD56+NKG2C- and CD3+CD56-NKG2C+ T-cell subsets from several donors. Seven of the eight sequenced donors were HCMV-seropositive and one was HCMV-seronegative. To restrict sorting to alphabetaTCR-expressing T cells, an anti-gammadeltaTCR antibody was added in several experiments. In over 5 donors, the dominant CD3+CD56+NKG2C+ clonotypes were among the top 10 CD8+ clonotypes and accounted for about 1.0-7.5% of CD8+ T cells. Those dominant clonotypes were again the most abundant among CD3+CD56-NKG2C+ cells in a handful of donors, at about 28.3-60.1%. It remained unclear whether the expanded NKG2C-expressing T cell clones were specific for HCMV antigens. All eight donors whose samples were sequenced were randomly selected healthy volunteers, three of them men and five women. To determine HCMV serostatus, a commercial ELISA kit was used to detect HCMV-specific IgG in serum. For several donors, bulk peripheral blood T-cell repertoires were also sequenced from unsorted PBMC. MIGEC was used to demultiplex reads and group reads by UMI, and MiTCR was used to assemble and quantify clonotypes. To remove erroneous sequences, TCR cDNA sequences were retained only when supported by two or more reads. The tcR package was used for downstream repertoire analysis, with clonotypes matched between fractions based on CDR3 nucleotide sequence plus V segment. Antigen specificity was annotated against VDJdb with VDJmatch, allowing one amino acid substitution in CDR3.

The clonotype originates from a woman aged 18-30 years in good health. The rearranged segments are TRBV9 and TRBJ2-1, with 12 junctional bases fitting TRBD2. The sample was PBMCs. The DNA sequence reads TGTGCCAGCAGCGCTAGCGGGGGGGCCACCTACAATGAGCAGTTCTTC. Its translation is CASSASGGATYNEQFF.